This T cell receptor beta chain was recovered during a study of blood T cell repertoires in COVID-19. In the authors' methods: How many nucleated cells were present was estimated from reference gene primer amplification. Generated by immunoSEQ multiplex PCR, the TCRdb table keeps only in-frame clones and is missing some. The V and J calls and clone size are taken from that table; D and trimming were inferred from the DNA. Of 350,000 to 450,000 clones detected, around 85% appear once; the ten largest clones hold about 3.6%. Germline V gene data show CDR1 as SGDLS and CDR2 as YYNGEE. With 2 bases removed from V and 5 bases from J, the gap between germline ends came to 8 bases. CDR3 length: 14 amino acids.

The V call is TRBV9, the J call TRBJ1-6, with a weak D call TRBD1 (6 bases). Sequenced: peripheral blood. This TCR derives from a woman between 18 and 30 years old with acute or convalescent COVID-19. The chain's CDR3 is CASSVSGDNSPLHF. CDR3 nucleotide sequence: TGTGCCAGCAGCGTCTCAGGGGATAATTCACCCCTCCACTTT.